The source of this T cell receptor beta chain is a study of T cell responses to AZD1222 COVID-19 vaccine. The ends were cut back, 2 bases at V and 4 bases at J, with 7 bases in the middle. This CDR3 is 13 amino acids long. Per germline, CDR1 SGHRS and CDR2 YFSETQ. Produced via immunoSEQ multiplex PCR; TCRdb's table is partial and in-frame only. The sample has around 130,000 clones, 80% to 90% seen once. The chain has TRBV5-1 and TRBJ1-5; D is undetermined. Material: peripheral blood, obtained on day 0 of AZD1222 vaccination. The TCR originated in an adult in good health. The CDR3, as DNA: TGCGCCAGCAGCTTACAGATAAATCAGCCCCAGCATTTT. It specifies CASSLQINQPQHF.